These T cell receptor beta chains were read from a single sample in a study of STAT5B mutations in CD4+ large granular lymphocyte leukemia. The table came from immunoSEQ multiplex PCR; TCRdb's copy has only in-frame clones and leaves some out. The sample lists about 34,000 clones, approximately 88% occurring once. Sequenced input: CD4+ T cells from blood buffy coats. The receptors derive from a human donor in good health. Both conserved end residues are part of each CDR3. D genes are given only for firm matches. Some rows mark clone size as missing; the rest say once, few, many or name a class of expanded clone.

J gene	D gene	clone size	V gene	CDR3 protein	CDR3 DNA
TRBJ2-1	TRBD2	-	TRBV5-4	CASSGGAGGPSYNEQFF	TGTGCCAGCAGCGGGGGAGCGGGGGGCCCCTCCTACAATGAGCAGTTCTTC
TRBJ2-2	-	-	TRBV6-5	CASKGGLGGTGELFF	TGTGCCAGCAAAGGGGGGCTTGGAGGCACCGGGGAGCTGTTTTTT
TRBJ1-5	-	-	TRBV7-8	CASTYLGGTQHQPQHF	TGTGCCAGCACATACCTCGGAGGGACACAACATCAGCCCCAGCATTTT
TRBJ2-5	-	once	TRBV10-2	CASRAEETQYF	TGCGCCAGCAGGGCTGAAGAGACCCAGTACTTC
TRBJ2-2	TRBD2	-	TRBV6-5	CASSQSGGTGELFF	TGTGCCAGCAGCCAGAGCGGGGGCACCGGGGAGCTGTTTTTT
TRBJ2-6	-	-	TRBV9	CASSVRGSGANVLTF	TGTGCCAGCAGCGTTCGGGGGTCTGGGGCCAACGTCCTGACTTTC
TRBJ1-2	TRBD1	-	TRBV10-2	CASSDTGTGSYSYGYTF	TGCGCCAGCAGTGATACCGGGACAGGCTCATATAGCTATGGCTACACCTTC
TRBJ2-5	-	-	TRBV10-3	CAISGPGSRETQYF	TGTGCCATCAGTGGTCCAGGGAGCCGAGAGACCCAGTACTTC
TRBJ1-2	-	-	TRBV18	CASSPRAGINYGYTF	TGTGCCAGCTCACCTAGGGCAGGGATTAACTATGGCTACACCTTC
TRBJ2-7	-	-	TRBV7-9	CASSFGWGLSASYEQYF	TGTGCCAGCAGCTTTGGCTGGGGCCTTAGCGCCTCCTACGAGCAGTACTTC
TRBJ2-5	TRBD1	-	TRBV6-5	CASRGTGKETQYF	TGTGCCAGCAGAGGGACAGGGAAAGAGACCCAGTACTTC
TRBJ1-5	-	-	TRBV6-5	CASTVGLSNQPQHF	TGTGCCAGCACCGTAGGGCTTAGCAATCAGCCCCAGCATTTT
TRBJ2-1	TRBD2	-	TRBV9	CASSVRLAADNEQFF	TGTGCCAGCAGCGTAAGGCTAGCGGCCGACAATGAGCAGTTCTTC
TRBJ2-1	TRBD2	-	TRBV6-5	CASSGTSNEQFF	TGTGCCAGCAGCGGGACTAGCAATGAGCAGTTCTTC
TRBJ2-5	-	-	TRBV11-2	CASSPWGFETQYF	TGTGCCAGCTCCCCTTGGGGGTTCGAGACCCAGTACTTC
TRBJ1-2	-	-	TRBV7-2	CASSPSAGYTF	TGTGCCAGCAGCCCCAGTGCCGGGTACACCTTC